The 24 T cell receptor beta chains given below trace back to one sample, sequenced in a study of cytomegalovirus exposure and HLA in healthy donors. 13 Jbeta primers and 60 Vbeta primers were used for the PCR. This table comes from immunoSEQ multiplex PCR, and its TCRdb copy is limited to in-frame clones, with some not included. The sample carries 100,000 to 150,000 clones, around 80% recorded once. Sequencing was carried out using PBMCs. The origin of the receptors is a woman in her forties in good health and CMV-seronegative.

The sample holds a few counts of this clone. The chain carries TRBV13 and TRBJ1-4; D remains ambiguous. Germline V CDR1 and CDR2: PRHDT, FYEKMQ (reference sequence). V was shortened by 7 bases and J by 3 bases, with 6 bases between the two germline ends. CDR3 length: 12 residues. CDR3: CASNRANEKLFF. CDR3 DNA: TGTGCCAGCAACCGGGCTAATGAAAAACTGTTTTTT.

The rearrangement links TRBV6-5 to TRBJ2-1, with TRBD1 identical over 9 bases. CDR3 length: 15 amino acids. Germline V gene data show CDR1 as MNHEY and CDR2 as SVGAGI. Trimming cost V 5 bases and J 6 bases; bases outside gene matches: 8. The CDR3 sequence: CASSVRDRVANEQFF. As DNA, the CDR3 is TGTGCCAGCAGTGTCCGGGACAGGGTAGCCAATGAGCAGTTCTTC.

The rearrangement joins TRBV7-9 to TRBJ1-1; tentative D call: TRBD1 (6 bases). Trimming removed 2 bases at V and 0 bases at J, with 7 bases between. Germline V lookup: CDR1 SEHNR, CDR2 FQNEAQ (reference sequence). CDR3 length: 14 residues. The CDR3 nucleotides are TGTGCCAGCAGCTTACAGGGGATGAACACTGAAGCTTTCTTT. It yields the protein CASSLQGMNTEAFF.

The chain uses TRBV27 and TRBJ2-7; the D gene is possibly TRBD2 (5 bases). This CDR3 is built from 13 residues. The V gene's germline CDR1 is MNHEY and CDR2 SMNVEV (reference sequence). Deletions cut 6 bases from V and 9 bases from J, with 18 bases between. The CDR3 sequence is CASRPAPGVTQYF. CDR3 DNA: TGTGCCAGCAGGCCGGCCCCCGGGGTGACGCAGTACTTC.

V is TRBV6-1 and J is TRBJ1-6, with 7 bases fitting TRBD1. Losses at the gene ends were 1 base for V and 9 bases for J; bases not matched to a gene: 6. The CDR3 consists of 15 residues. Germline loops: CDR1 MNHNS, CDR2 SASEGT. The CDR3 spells CASSEGTGGGSPLHF. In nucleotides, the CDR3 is TGTGCCAGCAGTGAAGGGACAGGAGGCGGTTCACCCCTCCACTTT.

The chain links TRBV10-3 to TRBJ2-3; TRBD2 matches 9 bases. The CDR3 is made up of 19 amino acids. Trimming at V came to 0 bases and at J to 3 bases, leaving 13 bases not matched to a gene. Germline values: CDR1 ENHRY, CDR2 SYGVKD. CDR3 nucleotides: TGTGCCATCAGTGAGTCGAGTCTTTCTAGCGGGACAGCAACAGATACGCAGTATTTT. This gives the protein CAISESSLSSGTATDTQYF.

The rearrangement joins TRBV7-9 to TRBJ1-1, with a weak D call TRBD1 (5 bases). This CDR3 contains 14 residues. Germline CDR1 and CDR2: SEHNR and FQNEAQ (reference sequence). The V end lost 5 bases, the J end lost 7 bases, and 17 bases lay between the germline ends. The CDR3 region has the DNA TGTGCCAGCAGCCCGGGACCTGGGAGGGGTGAAGCTTTCTTT. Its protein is CASSPGPGRGEAFF.

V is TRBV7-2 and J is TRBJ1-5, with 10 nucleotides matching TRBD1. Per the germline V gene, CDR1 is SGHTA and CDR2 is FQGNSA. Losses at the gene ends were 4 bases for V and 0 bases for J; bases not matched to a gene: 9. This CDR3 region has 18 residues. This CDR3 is CASSSAPGQGFSNQPQHF. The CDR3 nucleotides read TGTGCCAGCAGCTCGGCCCCGGGACAGGGGTTTAGCAATCAGCCCCAGCATTTT.

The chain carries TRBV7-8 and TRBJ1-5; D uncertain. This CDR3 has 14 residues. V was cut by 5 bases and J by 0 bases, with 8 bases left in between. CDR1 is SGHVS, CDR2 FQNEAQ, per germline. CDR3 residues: CASSLINSNQPQHF. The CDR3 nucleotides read TGTGCCAGCAGCCTAATCAATAGCAATCAGCCCCAGCATTTT.

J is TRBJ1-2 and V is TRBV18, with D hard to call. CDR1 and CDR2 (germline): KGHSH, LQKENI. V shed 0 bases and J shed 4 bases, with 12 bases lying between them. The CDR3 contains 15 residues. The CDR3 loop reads CASSPPGARGYGYTF. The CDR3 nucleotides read TGTGCCAGCTCACCACCGGGAGCTCGAGGCTATGGCTACACCTTC.

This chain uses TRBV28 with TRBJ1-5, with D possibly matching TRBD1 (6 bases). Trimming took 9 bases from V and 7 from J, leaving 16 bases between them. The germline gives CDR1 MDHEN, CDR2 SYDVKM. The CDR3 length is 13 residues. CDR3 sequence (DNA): TGTGCCAGTCGAGGGGGGGCGAACCAGCCCCAGCATTTT. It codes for CASRGGANQPQHF.

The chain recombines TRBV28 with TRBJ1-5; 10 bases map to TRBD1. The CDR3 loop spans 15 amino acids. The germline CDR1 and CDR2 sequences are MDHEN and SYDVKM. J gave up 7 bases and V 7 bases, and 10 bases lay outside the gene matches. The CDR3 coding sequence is TGTGCCAGCACCCCGGGGGACAGGGGCCGGCAGCCCCAGCATTTT. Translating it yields CASTPGDRGRQPQHF.

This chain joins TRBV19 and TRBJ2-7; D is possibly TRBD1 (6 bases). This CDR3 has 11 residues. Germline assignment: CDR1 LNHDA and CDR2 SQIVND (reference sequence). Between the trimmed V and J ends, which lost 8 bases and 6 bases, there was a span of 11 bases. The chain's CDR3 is CASGGQPEQYF. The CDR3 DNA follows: TGTGCCAGTGGTGGACAGCCCGAGCAGTACTTC.

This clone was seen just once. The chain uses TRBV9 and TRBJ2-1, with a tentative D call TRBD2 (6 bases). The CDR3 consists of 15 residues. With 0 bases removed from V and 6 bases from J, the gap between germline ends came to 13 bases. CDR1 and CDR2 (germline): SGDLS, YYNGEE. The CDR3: CASSVVERAFNEQFF. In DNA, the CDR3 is TGTGCCAGCAGCGTAGTTGAGCGGGCTTTCAATGAGCAGTTCTTC.

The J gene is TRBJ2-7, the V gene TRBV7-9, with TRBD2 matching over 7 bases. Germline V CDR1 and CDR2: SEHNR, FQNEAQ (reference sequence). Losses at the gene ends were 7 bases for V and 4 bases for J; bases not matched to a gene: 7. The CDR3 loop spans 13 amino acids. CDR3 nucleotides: TGTGCCAGCATTGGGGGAGGGCGGTACGAGCAGTACTTC. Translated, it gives CASIGGGRYEQYF.

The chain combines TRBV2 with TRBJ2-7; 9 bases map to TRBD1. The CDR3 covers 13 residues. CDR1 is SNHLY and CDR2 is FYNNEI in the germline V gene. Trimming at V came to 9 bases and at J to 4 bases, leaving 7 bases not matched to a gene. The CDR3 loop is CASRRDREYEQYF. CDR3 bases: TGTGCCAGTCGCCGGGACAGGGAATACGAGCAGTACTTC. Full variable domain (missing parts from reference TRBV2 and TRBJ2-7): EPEVTQTPSHQVTQMGQEVILRCVPISNHLYFYWYRQILGQKVEFLVSFYNNEISEKSEIFDDQFSVERPDGSNFTLKIRSTKLEDSAMYFCASRRDREYEQYFGPGTRLTVT.

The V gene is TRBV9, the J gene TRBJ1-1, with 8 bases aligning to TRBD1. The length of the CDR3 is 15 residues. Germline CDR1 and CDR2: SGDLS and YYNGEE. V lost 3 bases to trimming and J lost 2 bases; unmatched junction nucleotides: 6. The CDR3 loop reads CASSALGQENTEAFF. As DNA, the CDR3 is TGTGCCAGCAGCGCCTTGGGACAGGAAAACACTGAAGCTTTCTTT.

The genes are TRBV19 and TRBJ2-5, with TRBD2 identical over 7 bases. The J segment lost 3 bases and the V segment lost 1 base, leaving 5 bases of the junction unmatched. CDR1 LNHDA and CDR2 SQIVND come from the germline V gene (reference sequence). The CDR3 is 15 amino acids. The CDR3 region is CASSIGGLGKETQYF. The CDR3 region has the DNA TGTGCCAGTAGTATAGGAGGACTAGGAAAAGAGACCCAGTACTTC. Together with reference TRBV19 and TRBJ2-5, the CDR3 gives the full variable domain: DGGITQSPKYLFRKEGQNVTLSCEQNLNHDAMYWYRQDPGQGLRLIYYSQIVNDFQKGDIAEGYSVSREKKESFPLTVTSAQKNPTAFYLCASSIGGLGKETQYFGPGTRLLVL.

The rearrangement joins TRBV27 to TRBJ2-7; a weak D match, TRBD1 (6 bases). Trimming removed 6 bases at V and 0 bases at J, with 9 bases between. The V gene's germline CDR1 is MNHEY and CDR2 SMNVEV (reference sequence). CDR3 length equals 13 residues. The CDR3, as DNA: TGTGCCAGCAGCCGGACAGTCTCCTACGAGCAGTACTTC. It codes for CASSRTVSYEQYF.

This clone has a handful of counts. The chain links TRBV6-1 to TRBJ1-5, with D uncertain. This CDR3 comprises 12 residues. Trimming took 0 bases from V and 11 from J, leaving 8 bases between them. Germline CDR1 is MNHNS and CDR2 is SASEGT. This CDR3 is CASSEALRAQHF. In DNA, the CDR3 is TGTGCCAGCAGTGAAGCTTTGAGAGCCCAGCATTTT.

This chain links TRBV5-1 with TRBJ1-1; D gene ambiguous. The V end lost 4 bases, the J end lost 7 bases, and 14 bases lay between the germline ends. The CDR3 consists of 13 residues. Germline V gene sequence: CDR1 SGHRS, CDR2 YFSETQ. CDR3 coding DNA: TGCGCCAGCAGCCCAAAGAGCGGGAGTGAAGCTTTCTTT. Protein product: CASSPKSGSEAFF.

The CDR3 spells CASSLAWGSGGTGTDTQYF. CDR3 bases: TGCGCCAGCAGCTTGGCCTGGGGTAGCGGGGGGACTGGGACAGATACGCAGTATTTT. This chain uses TRBV5-1 with TRBJ2-3, with 10 bases fitting TRBD2. Per germline, CDR1 SGHRS and CDR2 YFSETQ. The J segment lost 3 bases and the V segment lost 0 bases, leaving 13 bases of the junction unmatched. The CDR3 extends over 19 amino acids.

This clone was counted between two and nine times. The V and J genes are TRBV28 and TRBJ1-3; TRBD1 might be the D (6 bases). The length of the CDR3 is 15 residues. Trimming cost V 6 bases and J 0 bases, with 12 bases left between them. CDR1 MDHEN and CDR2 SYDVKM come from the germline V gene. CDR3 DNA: TGTGCCAGCAGCCCGGGACAACTCTCTGGAAACACCATATATTTT. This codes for CASSPGQLSGNTIYF.

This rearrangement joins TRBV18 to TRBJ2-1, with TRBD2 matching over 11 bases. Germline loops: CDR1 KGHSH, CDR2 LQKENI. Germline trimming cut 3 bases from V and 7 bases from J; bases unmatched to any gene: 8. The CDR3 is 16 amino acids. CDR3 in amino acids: CASSPYTSGGGNEQFF. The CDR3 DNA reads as TGTGCCAGCTCACCGTACACTAGCGGGGGAGGGAATGAGCAGTTCTTC.